Here is one T cell receptor (beta chain) with its context. The germline gives CDR1 MNHEY, CDR2 SMNVEV (reference sequence). The CDR3 contains 16 residues. V was pared by 6 bases and J by 8 bases, with 9 bases of the junction left unmatched. Original handling: Estimated nucleated cell counts came from reference gene primer amplification. Assay used: immunoSEQ multiplex PCR; TCRdb lists only in-frame clones, some missing. From that table come the V and J calls and clone size; the DNA was used to work out D and trimming. Counted here are about 60,000 clones, around 90% occurring once; the ten biggest clones make up about 9.4%. This specimen comes from a study of blood T cell repertoires in COVID-19. On the study more broadly: Sample material is recorded as cDNA or gDNA derived from T cells, B-cell-depleted T cells, or PBMCs.

The sequence was obtained from a human donor with acute or convalescent COVID-19. The donor label of this sample is uncertain. The sequenced material came from peripheral blood. The genes are TRBV27 and TRBJ2-1; 14 nucleotides align to TRBD2. The CDR3 sequence is CASRFQGTSGSDEQFF. The CDR3 DNA follows: TGTGCCAGCAGGTTTCAAGGGACTAGCGGGAGCGATGAGCAGTTCTTC.